The entry that follows covers one T cell receptor beta chain sequence. Antigen: not known. Clones were read by immunoSEQ multiplex PCR, and TCRdb kept only the in-frame ones, dropping some. The sample records 99,000 or so clones, approximately 80% being singletons. The data were obtained in a study of OX40 agonist ivuxolimab in advanced cancers. This CDR3 has 13 amino acids. The germline V and J ends were trimmed by 3 bases and 8 bases, with 13 bases remaining between them. Germline CDR1 is LNHDA and CDR2 is SQIVND (reference sequence). General study findings and limits: Normalized T-cell clonal expansion was also low in a subset of nonresponders.

Sample: CD4+ or CD8+ T cells sorted from blood, taken in a trial of the OX40 agonist ivuxolimab. The TCR comes from an adult with an advanced solid tumor such as melanoma, head and neck, liver or kidney cancer. This chain joins TRBV19 and TRBJ1-2; unclear D gene. The CDR3 protein is CASSIDWRGGYTF. The DNA for the CDR3 is TGTGCCAGTAGTATCGATTGGCGAGGGGGCTACACCTTC. Combining the CDR3 with reference TRBV19 and TRBJ1-2 gives the whole variable domain DGGITQSPKYLFRKEGQNVTLSCEQNLNHDAMYWYRQDPGQGLRLIYYSQIVNDFQKGDIAEGYSVSREKKESFPLTVTSAQKNPTAFYLCASSIDWRGGYTFGSGTRLTVV.